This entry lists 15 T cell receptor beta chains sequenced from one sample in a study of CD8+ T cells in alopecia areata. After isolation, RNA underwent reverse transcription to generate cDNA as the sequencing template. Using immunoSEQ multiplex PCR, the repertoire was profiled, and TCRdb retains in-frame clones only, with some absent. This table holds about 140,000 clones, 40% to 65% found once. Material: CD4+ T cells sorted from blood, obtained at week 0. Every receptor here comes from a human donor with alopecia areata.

CDR3 nucleotides: TGTGCCATCAGTGGAGTGGCGGGACCAGATACGCAGTATTTT. This sequence encodes CAISGVAGPDTQYF. V is TRBV10-3 and J is TRBJ2-3; D might be TRBD2 (6 bases). This CDR3 region has 14 residues. Germline CDR1 is ENHRY and CDR2 is SYGVKD. Trimming left V 4 bases short and J 4 bases short, with 12 bases between.

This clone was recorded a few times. The CDR3 DNA reads TGCAGCGTTGATCTTTTTGGCGGGACAGAGACCCAGTACTTC. As protein: CSVDLFGGTETQYF. The chain combines TRBV29-1 with TRBJ2-5; perhaps TRBD2 as D (6 bases). The CDR3 runs to 14 residues. The V end was cut by 3 bases, the J end by 4 bases, with 15 bases between. The germline gives CDR1 SQVTM, CDR2 ANQGSEA. Filled out from reference TRBV29-1 and TRBJ2-5, the complete variable domain reads SAVISQKPSRDICQRGTSLTIQCQVDSQVTMMFWYRQQPGQSLTLIATANQGSEATYESGFVIDKFPISRPNLTFSTLTVSNMSPEDSSIYLCSVDLFGGTETQYFGPGTRLLVL.

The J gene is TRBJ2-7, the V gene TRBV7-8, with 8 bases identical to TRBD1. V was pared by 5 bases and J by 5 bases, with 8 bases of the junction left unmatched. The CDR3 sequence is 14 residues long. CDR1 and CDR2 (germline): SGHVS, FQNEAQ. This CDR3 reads CASSKRTGIDEQYF. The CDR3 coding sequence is TGTGCCAGCAGCAAGCGGACAGGGATAGACGAGCAGTACTTC. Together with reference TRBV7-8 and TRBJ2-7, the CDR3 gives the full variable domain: GAGVSQSPRYKVAKRGQDVALRCDPISGHVSLFWYQQALGQGPEFLTYFQNEAQLDKSGLPSDRFFAERPEGSVSTLKIQRTQQEDSAVYLCASSKRTGIDEQYFGPGTRLTVT.

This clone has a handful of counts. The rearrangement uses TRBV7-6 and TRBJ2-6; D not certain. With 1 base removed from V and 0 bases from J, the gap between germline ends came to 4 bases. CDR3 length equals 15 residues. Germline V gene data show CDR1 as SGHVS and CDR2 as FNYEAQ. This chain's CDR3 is CASSLVASGANVLTF. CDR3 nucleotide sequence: TGTGCCAGCAGCTTAGTAGCCTCTGGGGCCAACGTCCTGACTTTC.

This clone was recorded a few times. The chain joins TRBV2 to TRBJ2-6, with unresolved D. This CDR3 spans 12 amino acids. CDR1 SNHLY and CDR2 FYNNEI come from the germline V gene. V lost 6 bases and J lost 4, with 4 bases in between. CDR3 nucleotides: TGTGCCAGCAGCCTGGGGGCCAACGTCCTGACTTTC. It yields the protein CASSLGANVLTF.

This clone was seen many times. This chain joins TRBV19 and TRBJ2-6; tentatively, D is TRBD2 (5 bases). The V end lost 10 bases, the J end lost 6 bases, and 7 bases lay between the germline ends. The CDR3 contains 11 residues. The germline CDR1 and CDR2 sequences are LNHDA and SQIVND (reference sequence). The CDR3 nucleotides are TGTGCCATCGGGGTGGCCAACGTCCTGACTTTC. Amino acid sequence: CAIGVANVLTF.

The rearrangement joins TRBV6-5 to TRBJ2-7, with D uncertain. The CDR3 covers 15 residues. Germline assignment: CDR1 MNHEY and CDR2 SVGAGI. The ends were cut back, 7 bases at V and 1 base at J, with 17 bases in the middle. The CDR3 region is CASTSPNPGSYEQYF. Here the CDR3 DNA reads TGTGCCAGCACTTCCCCCAATCCCGGGTCCTACGAGCAGTACTTC.

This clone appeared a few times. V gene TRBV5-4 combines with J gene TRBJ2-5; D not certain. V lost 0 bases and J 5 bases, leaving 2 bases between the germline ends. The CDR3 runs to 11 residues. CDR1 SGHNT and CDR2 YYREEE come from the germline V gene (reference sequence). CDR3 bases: TGTGCCAGCAGCTTGGCCGAGACCCAGTACTTC. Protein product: CASSLAETQYF.

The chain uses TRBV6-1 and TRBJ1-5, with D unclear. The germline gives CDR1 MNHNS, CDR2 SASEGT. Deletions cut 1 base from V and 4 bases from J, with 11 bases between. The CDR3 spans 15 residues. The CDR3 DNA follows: TGTGCCAGCAGTGAAGGTATCCAGGCTAATCAGCCCCAGCATTTT. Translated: CASSEGIQANQPQHF.

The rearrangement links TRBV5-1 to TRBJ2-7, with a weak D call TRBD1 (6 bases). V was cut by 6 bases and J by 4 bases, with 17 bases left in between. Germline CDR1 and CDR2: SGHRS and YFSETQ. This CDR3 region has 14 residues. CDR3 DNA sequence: TGCGCCAGCACCCCTCGAGGGACACTATACGAGCAGTACTTC. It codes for CASTPRGTLYEQYF.

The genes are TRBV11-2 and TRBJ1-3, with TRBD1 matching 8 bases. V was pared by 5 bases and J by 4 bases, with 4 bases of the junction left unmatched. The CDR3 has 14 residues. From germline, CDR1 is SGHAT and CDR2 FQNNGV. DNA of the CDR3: TGTGCCAGCAGCCGACAGGGGAACGGAAACACCATATATTTT. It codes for CASSRQGNGNTIYF.

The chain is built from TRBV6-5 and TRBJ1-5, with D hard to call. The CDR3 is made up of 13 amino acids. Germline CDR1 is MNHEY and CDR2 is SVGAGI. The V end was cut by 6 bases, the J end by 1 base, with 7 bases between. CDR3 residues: CASREWSNQPQHF. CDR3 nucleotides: TGTGCCAGCAGAGAGTGGAGCAATCAGCCCCAGCATTTT.

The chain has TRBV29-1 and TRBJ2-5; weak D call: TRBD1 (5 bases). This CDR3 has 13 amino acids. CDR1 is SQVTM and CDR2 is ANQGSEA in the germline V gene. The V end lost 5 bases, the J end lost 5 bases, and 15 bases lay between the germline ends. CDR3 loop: CSVRQSGWETQYF. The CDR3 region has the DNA TGCAGCGTTCGACAGTCCGGTTGGGAGACCCAGTACTTC.

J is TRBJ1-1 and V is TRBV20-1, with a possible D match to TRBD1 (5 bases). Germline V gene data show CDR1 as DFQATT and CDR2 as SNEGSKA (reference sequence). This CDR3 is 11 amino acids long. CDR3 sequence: CSGRGVTEAFF. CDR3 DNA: TGCAGCGGACGAGGGGTCACTGAAGCTTTCTTT.

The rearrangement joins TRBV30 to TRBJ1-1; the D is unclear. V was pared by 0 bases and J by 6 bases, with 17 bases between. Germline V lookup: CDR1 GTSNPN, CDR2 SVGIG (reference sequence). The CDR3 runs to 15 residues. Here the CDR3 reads CAWSVRRRVGAEAFF. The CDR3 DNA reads TGTGCCTGGAGTGTACGGCGCAGAGTGGGCGCTGAAGCTTTCTTT.